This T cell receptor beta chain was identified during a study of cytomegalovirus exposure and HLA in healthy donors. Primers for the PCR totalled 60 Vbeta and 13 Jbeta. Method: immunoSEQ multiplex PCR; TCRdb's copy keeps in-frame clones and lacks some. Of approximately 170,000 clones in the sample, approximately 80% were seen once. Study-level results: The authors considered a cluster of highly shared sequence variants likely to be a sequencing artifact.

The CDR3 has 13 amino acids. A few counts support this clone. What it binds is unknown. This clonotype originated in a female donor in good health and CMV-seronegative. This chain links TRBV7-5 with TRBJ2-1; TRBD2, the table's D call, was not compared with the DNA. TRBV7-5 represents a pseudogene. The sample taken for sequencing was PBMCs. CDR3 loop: CARSLESYNEQFF. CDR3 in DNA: TGTGCCAGAAGCTTAGAGAGTTACAATGAGCAGTTCTTC.